The rows below give T cell receptor beta chains drawn from one sample of a study of blood T cell repertoires in COVID-19. Generated by immunoSEQ multiplex PCR, the TCRdb table keeps only in-frame clones and is missing some. The sample has about 91,000 clones; around 72% are singletons. The sequencing input was peripheral blood. Receptors originate from a man aged 70 or older with acute or convalescent COVID-19. Both conserved end residues are trimmed from each CDR3. The order of the fields is V gene, J gene, clone size, CDR3 protein. Only some rows state a clone size, as once, few, many or a class for expanded clones.

V: TRBV19
J: TRBJ1-2
size: few
CDR3: ASRFSGGRIVYGYT

V: TRBV28
J: TRBJ2-7
size: .
CDR3: AEPTGSVSSGKHGQY

V: TRBV7-3
J: TRBJ2-2
size: once
CDR3: ASSLTGRGGSGELF

V: TRBV19
J: TRBJ2-7
size: .
CDR3: ASSIGSGASVVYEQY

V: TRBV12-3/TRBV12-4
J: TRBJ1-2
size: .
CDR3: ASSFGTGNGYT

V: TRBV2
J: TRBJ2-1
size: .
CDR3: ASSEPGQGVWNEQF

V: TRBV30
J: TRBJ2-3
size: .
CDR3: AWRPPGLAGGDTQY

V: TRBV18
J: TRBJ1-3
size: .
CDR3: ASSPGIGQGGNTIY

V: TRBV11-2
J: TRBJ2-1
size: few
CDR3: ASRRQGAAREQF

V: TRBV7-2
J: TRBJ2-2
size: .
CDR3: ASSRTSTNTGELF

V: TRBV9
J: TRBJ2-7
size: once
CDR3: ASSAPGTGAFSYEQY

V: TRBV29-1
J: TRBJ2-7
size: .
CDR3: SVEGIGGGSAYEQY

V: TRBV7-9
J: TRBJ1-2
size: .
CDR3: ASSHGTGDYGYT

V: TRBV30
J: TRBJ1-5
size: .
CDR3: AWRIFSNQPQH

V: TRBV5-5
J: TRBJ1-5
size: .
CDR3: ASSYGQLNQPQH

V: TRBV29-1
J: TRBJ1-2
size: .
CDR3: SVDRMAGVGYT

V: TRBV5-4
J: TRBJ2-2
size: .
CDR3: ASSLYLAENTGELF

V: TRBV28
J: TRBJ1-1
size: .
CDR3: AAWGQGAKAEAF

V: TRBV2
J: TRBJ1-2
size: .
CDR3: ASKVTGDYGYT

V: TRBV28
J: TRBJ1-5
size: .
CDR3: ASSLAGQGDQPQH

V: TRBV7-6
J: TRBJ2-3
size: few
CDR3: ASSLRGQSESTDTQY

V: TRBV19
J: TRBJ2-7
size: .
CDR3: ASSIARTVYEQY

V: TRBV5-6
J: TRBJ2-7
size: .
CDR3: ASAQIPHEQY

V: TRBV7-2
J: TRBJ2-7
size: .
CDR3: ASSIPGGLAGLYEQY

V: TRBV6-2/TRBV6-3
J: TRBJ2-1
size: .
CDR3: ASSRRTSGHNEQF

V: TRBV6-6
J: TRBJ2-5
size: .
CDR3: ASSYSSGRGQETQY

V: TRBV7-6
J: TRBJ1-1
size: .
CDR3: ASSLAGQGRSAEAF

V: TRBV28
J: TRBJ2-7
size: few
CDR3: ASFTRDRAYEQY

V: TRBV10-3
J: TRBJ2-7
size: once
CDR3: AISAQGSYEQY

V: TRBV7-6
J: TRBJ1-4
size: .
CDR3: ASSHGGGGKEKLF

V: TRBV7-9
J: TRBJ2-3
size: few
CDR3: ASSSLAGGRSTDTQY

V: TRBV5-1
J: TRBJ2-1
size: .
CDR3: ASSSPGLGGNEQF

V: TRBV28
J: TRBJ2-7
size: .
CDR3: ASSLLRFTYEQY

V: TRBV27
J: TRBJ1-4
size: .
CDR3: ASSYDLTWSGEKLF

V: TRBV30
J: TRBJ2-7
size: .
CDR3: AWNSGTSGDEQY

V: TRBV28
J: TRBJ1-5
size: .
CDR3: ASRGFTGGFNQPQH

V: TRBV7-7
J: TRBJ1-1
size: .
CDR3: ASALSVNTEAF

V: TRBV14
J: TRBJ2-1
size: .
CDR3: ASSRLLAGAVDEQF

V: TRBV5-6
J: TRBJ1-6
size: once
CDR3: ASSSGTHGGSPLH

V: TRBV27
J: TRBJ1-2
size: .
CDR3: ASSLSAGGRNYGYT

V: TRBV27
J: TRBJ2-2
size: .
CDR3: ASSLSTGAFGELF

V: TRBV10-3
J: TRBJ2-1
size: .
CDR3: AIGLSGGLDNEQF

V: TRBV30
J: TRBJ1-2
size: .
CDR3: AWRGDGGHYGYT

V: TRBV9
J: TRBJ1-1
size: .
CDR3: ASSIRQGANTEAF

V: TRBV27
J: TRBJ1-1
size: .
CDR3: ASSRGVMNTEAF

V: TRBV2
J: TRBJ1-5
size: few
CDR3: ASRAGTVSNQPQH

V: TRBV6-2/TRBV6-3
J: TRBJ1-5
size: few
CDR3: ASSYQYQPQH

V: TRBV18
J: TRBJ1-1
size: .
CDR3: ASSTNRGLNTEAF

V: TRBV19
J: TRBJ1-2
size: .
CDR3: ASSNRVPGYT

V: TRBV11-2
J: TRBJ2-7
size: .
CDR3: ASSLATGTGVIIGDEQY

V: TRBV9
J: TRBJ2-7
size: .
CDR3: ASSAGGTSGIYEQY

V: TRBV24-1
J: TRBJ2-3
size: few
CDR3: ATSDYGGLGRTQY

V: TRBV27
J: TRBJ2-1
size: .
CDR3: ASSPGTGVLQTVNNEQF

V: TRBV28
J: TRBJ2-1
size: .
CDR3: ASGRFGTGMHEQF

V: TRBV19
J: TRBJ2-7
size: .
CDR3: ASSSDRGMEDEQY

V: TRBV29-1
J: TRBJ2-3
size: once
CDR3: SVIWTGLVAGGPRSTDTQY

V: TRBV5-6
J: TRBJ1-3
size: .
CDR3: ASSGVRALSGNTIY